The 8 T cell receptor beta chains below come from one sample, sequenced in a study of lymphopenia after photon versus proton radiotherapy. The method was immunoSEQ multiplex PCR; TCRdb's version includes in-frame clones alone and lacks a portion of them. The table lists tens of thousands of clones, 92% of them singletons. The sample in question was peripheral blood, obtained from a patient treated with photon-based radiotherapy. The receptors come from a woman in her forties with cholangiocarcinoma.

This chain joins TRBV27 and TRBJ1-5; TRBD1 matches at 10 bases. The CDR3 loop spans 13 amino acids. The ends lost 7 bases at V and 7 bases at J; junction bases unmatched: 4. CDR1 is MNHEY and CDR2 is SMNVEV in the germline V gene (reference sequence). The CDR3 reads CASTRDRGQPQHF. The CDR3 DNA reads TGTGCCAGCACTAGGGACAGGGGACAGCCCCAGCATTTT.

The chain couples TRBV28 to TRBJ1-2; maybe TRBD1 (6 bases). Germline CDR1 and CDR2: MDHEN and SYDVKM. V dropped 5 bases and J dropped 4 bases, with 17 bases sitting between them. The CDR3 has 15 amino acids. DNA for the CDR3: TGTGCCAGCAGTGTCGACAGGTCCCCCTCCTATGGCTACACCTTC. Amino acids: CASSVDRSPSYGYTF.

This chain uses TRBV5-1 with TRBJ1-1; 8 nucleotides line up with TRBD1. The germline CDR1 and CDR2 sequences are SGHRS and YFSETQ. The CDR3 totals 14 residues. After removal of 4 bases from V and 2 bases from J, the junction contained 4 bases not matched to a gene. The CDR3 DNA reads TGCGCCAGCAGCCACGGACAGGGTAACACTGAAGCTTTCTTT. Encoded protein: CASSHGQGNTEAFF. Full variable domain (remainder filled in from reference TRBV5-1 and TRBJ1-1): KAGVTQTPRYLIKTRGQQVTLSCSPISGHRSVSWYQQTPGQGLQFLFEYFSETQRNKGNFPGRFSGRQFSNSRSEMNVSTLELGDSALYLCASSHGQGNTEAFFGQGTRLTVV.

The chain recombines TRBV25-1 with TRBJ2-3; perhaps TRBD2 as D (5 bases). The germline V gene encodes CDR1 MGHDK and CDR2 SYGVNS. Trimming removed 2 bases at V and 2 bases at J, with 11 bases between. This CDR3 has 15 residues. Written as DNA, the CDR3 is TGTGCCAGCAGTGAAGGGGTCCGGGACACAGATACGCAGTATTTT. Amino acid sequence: CASSEGVRDTDTQYF.

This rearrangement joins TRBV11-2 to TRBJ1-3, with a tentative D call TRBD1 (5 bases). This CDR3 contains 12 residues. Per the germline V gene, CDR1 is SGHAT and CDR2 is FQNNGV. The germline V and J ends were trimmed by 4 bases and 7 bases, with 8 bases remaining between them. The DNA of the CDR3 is TGTGCCAGCAGCTACGGGGGGAACACCATATATTTT. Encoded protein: CASSYGGNTIYF.

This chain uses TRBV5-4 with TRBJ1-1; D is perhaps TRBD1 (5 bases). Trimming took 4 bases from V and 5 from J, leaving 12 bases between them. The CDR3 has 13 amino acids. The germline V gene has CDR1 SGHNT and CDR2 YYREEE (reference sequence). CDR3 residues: CASSLIRETEAFF. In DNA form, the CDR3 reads TGTGCCAGCAGCCTGATCAGGGAAACTGAAGCTTTCTTT.

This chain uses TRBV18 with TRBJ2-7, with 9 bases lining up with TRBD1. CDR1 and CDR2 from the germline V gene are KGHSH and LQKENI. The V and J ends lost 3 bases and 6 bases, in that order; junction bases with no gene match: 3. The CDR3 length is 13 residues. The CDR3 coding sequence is TGTGCCAGCTCACCTGGGACAGGGCCCGAGCAGTACTTC. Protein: CASSPGTGPEQYF.

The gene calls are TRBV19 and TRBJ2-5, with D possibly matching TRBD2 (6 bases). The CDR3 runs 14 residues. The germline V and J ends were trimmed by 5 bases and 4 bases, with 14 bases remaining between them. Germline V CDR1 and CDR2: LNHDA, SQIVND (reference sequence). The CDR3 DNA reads TGTGCCAGTAGTCGAATGGGAGCGGGAGAGACCCAGTACTTC. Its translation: CASSRMGAGETQYF.